A selection of T cell receptor beta chains follows, all from one sample in a study of blood T cell repertoires in COVID-19. This table comes from immunoSEQ multiplex PCR, and its TCRdb copy is limited to in-frame clones, with some not included. There are 83,000 or so clones in the sample; around 79% occur only once, and approximately 9.3% lies in the top ten. Sequencing used peripheral blood. The receptors originated from a woman aged 80 or over with acute or convalescent COVID-19. Both conserved end residues are part of each CDR3. D genes are given only for firm matches. The size field is filled for only some rows; it gives once, few, many or a size class.

. | . | TRBJ1-2 | TRBV7-2 | CASSQGRQLPGTF | TGTGCCAGCAGCCAAGGGCGCCAGTTGCCGGGGACCTTC
. | . | TRBJ1-4 | TRBV2 | CATGGVGQNEKLFF | TGTGCCACCGGGGGGGTGGGTCAAAATGAAAAACTGTTTTTT
. | TRBD2 | TRBJ2-1 | TRBV6-5 | CASGGGEGSNNEQFF | TGTGCCTCGGGGGGGGGAGAAGGAAGCAACAATGAGCAGTTCTTC
. | TRBD1 | TRBJ2-3 | TRBV10-3 | CAISVGTGDIDTQYF | TGTGCCATCAGTGTAGGAACAGGGGATATAGATACGCAGTATTTT
. | TRBD2 | TRBJ2-7 | TRBV4-1 | CASSGLAGGTYEQYF | TGCGCCAGCAGCGGACTAGCGGGTGGGACATACGAGCAGTACTTC
. | . | TRBJ1-1 | TRBV28 | CASIHNTEAFF | TGTGCCAGCATCCATAACACTGAAGCTTTCTTT
. | . | TRBJ2-2 | TRBV6-2/TRBV6-3 | CASSFQGWGTGELFF | TGTGCCAGCAGTTTCCAGGGGTGGGGCACCGGGGAGCTGTTTTTT
. | TRBD1 | TRBJ1-5 | TRBV6-5 | CASSGQGSNQPQHF | TGTGCCAGCAGCGGACAGGGAAGCAATCAGCCCCAGCATTTT
. | . | TRBJ2-5 | TRBV5-1 | CASSPGGQQETQYF | TGCGCCAGCAGCCCCGGGGGACAGCAAGAGACCCAGTACTTC
once | . | TRBJ1-5 | TRBV4-1 | CASSQDGGGRNQPQHF | TGCGCCAGCAGCCAAGATGGGGGGGGACGGAATCAGCCCCAGCATTTT
. | TRBD1 | TRBJ2-5 | TRBV15 | CATSSPSGGQGYQETQYF | TGTGCCACCAGCAGCCCAAGTGGTGGACAGGGTTACCAAGAGACCCAGTACTTC
. | . | TRBJ2-5 | TRBV4-2 | CASSQVGVETQYF | TGTGCCAGCAGCCAAGTAGGGGTGGAGACCCAGTACTTC
. | . | TRBJ2-3 | TRBV4-2 | CASSDRTTDTQYF | TGTGCCAGCAGTGACAGAACCACAGATACGCAGTATTTT
. | TRBD2 | TRBJ2-3 | TRBV30 | CAWTQTSGRSGTQYF | TGTGCCTGGACCCAGACTAGCGGGAGAAGTGGGACGCAGTATTTT
. | TRBD1 | TRBJ1-5 | TRBV18 | CASSPGTGGGDSNQPQHF | TGTGCCAGCTCACCAGGGACAGGGGGAGGAGATAGCAATCAGCCCCAGCATTTT
few | . | TRBJ1-6 | TRBV4-2 | CASSLSRDTYNSPLHF | TGTGCCAGCAGCCTAAGCCGGGACACTTATAATTCACCCCTCCACTTT
. | . | TRBJ1-2 | TRBV28 | CASRRGRDYGYTF | TGTGCCAGCAGAAGGGGGAGGGACTATGGCTACACCTTC
. | TRBD1 | TRBJ1-1 | TRBV12-3/TRBV12-4 | CASSFLEGASAFF | TGTGCCAGCAGTTTCTTGGAGGGGGCGTCTGCTTTCTTT